The 19 T cell receptor beta chains presented below share a single source sample, sequenced in a study of blood T cell repertoires in COVID-19 (dated by TCRdb to about 2020). Libraries came from the immunoSEQ multiplex PCR assay. The source is immuneACCESS, and TCRdb retained only in-frame sequences with V and J called. Part of the clones is not carried over; for the studies checked, unresolved V genes explain less than half of this, and the remainder is unexplained. This sample is represented by 50,000 to 70,000 clones; around 76% of them were singletons. The top ten clones comprise 4.9% of the sample. The sample consisted of peripheral blood. The receptors here all came from a human donor in a cohort sampled during active COVID-19.

This chain links TRBV7-2 with TRBJ1-1; tentative D call: TRBD1 (6 bases). CDR1 and CDR2 from the germline V gene are SGHTA and FQGNSA. The ends were cut back, 0 bases at V and 11 bases at J, with 19 bases in the middle. The CDR3 sequence is 15 residues long. The DNA for the CDR3 is TGTGCCAGCAGCTTAGCGCGGGGGCAAAGTGGGGAGGCTTTCTTT. Translating gives CASSLARGQSGEAFF.

CDR3 nucleotide sequence: TGTGCCAGCAGTTACCAAGACACCAGGTCGGAAGCTTTCTTT. This encodes CASSYQDTRSEAFF. The J gene is TRBJ1-1, the V gene TRBV6-5; D not certain. Germline lookup yields CDR1 MNHEY and CDR2 SVGAGI. This CDR3 has 14 residues. The ends were cut back, 2 bases at V and 8 bases at J, with 15 bases in the middle.

The J gene is TRBJ2-7, the V gene TRBV29-1; D might be TRBD1 (5 bases). CDR1 and CDR2 from the germline V gene are SQVTM and ANQGSEA. The CDR3 has 12 amino acids. The V gene lost 5 bases and the J gene lost 5 bases, with 13 bases spanning the gap. CDR3 region: CSVCQDTHEQYF. In nucleotides, the CDR3 is TGCAGCGTTTGTCAGGACACCCACGAGCAGTACTTC.

This clone was seen more than once but under ten times. The rearrangement uses TRBV3-1 (or the pseudogene TRBV3-2) and TRBJ2-7; D might be TRBD1 (5 bases). The CDR3 extends over 15 amino acids. Germline-derived CDR1 and CDR2 are LGHDT and YNNKEL (reference sequence). Trimming took off 2 bases at V and 4 bases at J, with 15 bases between the two ends. The CDR3 DNA follows: TGTGCCAGCAGCCAAACGCCAGGGATAATTTACGAGCAGTACTTC. Protein product: CASSQTPGIIYEQYF.

This chain links TRBV18 with TRBJ1-6; D not certain. Germline CDR1 and CDR2: KGHSH and LQKENI. The CDR3 runs 14 residues. V was cut by 4 bases and J by 7 bases, with 11 bases left in between. The CDR3 bases are TGTGCCAGCTCACACGACTATGGGAATTCACCCCTCCACTTT. It codes for CASSHDYGNSPLHF.

This sequence joins TRBV25-1 and TRBJ1-3, with D uncertain. Germline V lookup: CDR1 MGHDK, CDR2 SYGVNS. Trimming took 2 bases from V and 0 from J, leaving 11 bases between them. The CDR3 is made up of 16 amino acids. The CDR3 nucleotides read TGTGCCAGCAGTGAACTCCTGACTGGCTCTGGAAACACCATATATTTT. It specifies CASSELLTGSGNTIYF.

The gene calls are TRBV9 and TRBJ2-7; tentatively, D is TRBD2 (6 bases). The germline gives CDR1 SGDLS, CDR2 YYNGEE. Trimming cost V 1 base and J 2 bases, with 10 bases left between them. There are 14 residues in the CDR3. The CDR3 sequence is CASSVSGVAYEQYF. CDR3 DNA: TGTGCCAGCAGCGTATCGGGGGTAGCCTACGAGCAGTACTTC.

The V and J genes are TRBV23-1 and TRBJ1-1; a weak D match, TRBD1 (6 bases). TRBV23-1 has ORF status, its function being uncertain. The CDR3 is made up of 17 amino acids. The V end lost 6 bases, the J end lost 5 bases, and 25 bases lay between the germline ends. CDR3 region: CASSRTLTGSIGTEAFF. As DNA, the CDR3 is TGCGCCAGCAGCCGAACACTTACAGGGTCTATTGGGACTGAAGCTTTCTTT.

This clone has just one count. The V call is TRBV18, the J call TRBJ2-7; TRBD1 aligns across 9 bases. Germline V lookup: CDR1 KGHSH, CDR2 LQKENI. Germline trimming cut 3 bases from V and 0 bases from J; bases unmatched to any gene: 6. This CDR3 has 16 residues. The chain's CDR3 is CASSPMGQGGSYEQYF. CDR3 bases: TGTGCCAGCTCACCGATGGGACAGGGCGGCTCCTACGAGCAGTACTTC. The full variable domain, completed using reference TRBV18 and TRBJ2-7, is NAGVMQNPRHLVRRRGQEARLRCSPMKGHSHVYWYRQLPEEGLKFMVYLQKENIIDESGMPKERFSAEFPKEGPSILRIQQVVRGDSAAYFCASSPMGQGGSYEQYFGPGTRLTVT.

The CDR3 DNA reads TGTGCCAGTAGTAGGACGGTGGGAGGACCTCCATCCTACGAGCAGTACTTC. It specifies CASSRTVGGPPSYEQYF. The rearrangement uses TRBV19 and TRBJ2-7; D perhaps matches TRBD2 (6 bases). Germline V gene lookup returns CDR1 LNHDA and CDR2 SQIVND (reference sequence). Trimming stripped 4 bases from V and 1 base from J, with 20 bases between. The length of the CDR3 is 17 residues.

This chain connects TRBV5-1 to TRBJ2-7, with 13 bases lining up with TRBD2. Germline V gene lookup returns CDR1 SGHRS and CDR2 YFSETQ. Unmatched junction bases numbered 6, after V lost 0 bases and J lost 6 bases. This CDR3 is built from 16 residues. This CDR3 reads CASSLALAGGPGEQYF. CDR3 nucleotide sequence: TGCGCCAGCAGCTTGGCACTAGCGGGAGGGCCGGGCGAGCAGTACTTC.

The rearrangement links TRBV7-9 to TRBJ2-7; no clear D. The V end lost 3 bases, the J end lost 5 bases, and 8 bases lay between the germline ends. Germline CDR1 SEHNR, CDR2 FQNEAQ (reference sequence). This CDR3 has 12 amino acids. The CDR3 loop reads CASSFPEDEQYF. The CDR3 coding sequence is TGTGCCAGCAGCTTTCCTGAGGACGAGCAGTACTTC.

The CDR3 DNA sequence: TGTGCCAGCAGCCTCGGACTAGCGGGAGCCTACGAGCAGTACTTC. It codes for CASSLGLAGAYEQYF. The chain combines TRBV13 with TRBJ2-7, with TRBD2 identical over 13 bases. Trimming removed 5 bases from V and 2 bases from J; junction bases left unmatched: 3. This CDR3 has 15 residues. The germline V gene encodes CDR1 PRHDT and CDR2 FYEKMQ (reference sequence).

As concerns this clone: The junction departs from the called germline gene at one end, perhaps through a read error. This chain joins TRBV7-7 and TRBJ1-4, with 8 bases lining up with TRBD1. CDR3 length: 16 residues. Germline values: CDR1 SSHAT, CDR2 FNYEAQ (reference sequence). Here the CDR3 DNA reads TGTGCTAGCATCCTTCCCATAGACAGGGGTAATGAAAAACTGTTTTTT. It specifies CASILPIDRGNEKLFF.

CDR3 residues: CASSPTSGAYEQYF. CDR3 in DNA: TGTGCCAGCAGTCCGACTAGCGGTGCCTACGAGCAGTACTTC. The V call is TRBV7-2, the J call TRBJ2-7, with 9 nucleotides matching TRBD2. CDR1 and CDR2 (germline): SGHTA, FQGNSA. V lost 6 bases and J lost 2; bases outside the gene matches: 5. The CDR3 totals 14 residues.

The V call is TRBV7-9, the J call TRBJ2-5; possible D gene TRBD2, 5 bases. The V end was cut by 1 base, the J end by 10 bases, with 19 bases between. CDR1 is SEHNR, CDR2 FQNEAQ, per germline (reference sequence). CDR3 length: 15 amino acids. CDR3 nucleotide sequence: TGTGCCAGCAGCTTAGTCGGACCGGAGGATGGTGGCCAGTACTTC. Translating it yields CASSLVGPEDGGQYF.

The rearrangement links TRBV7-9 to TRBJ2-2; the D gene is possibly TRBD1 (5 bases). Between the trimmed V and J ends, which lost 2 bases and 4 bases, there was a span of 20 bases. Per germline, CDR1 SEHNR and CDR2 FQNEAQ (reference sequence). The CDR3 has 18 residues. The CDR3 DNA follows: TGTGCCAGCAGCTTATGGGGCAGACCCGGAGCGATCACCGGGGAGCTGTTTTTT. Its protein product is CASSLWGRPGAITGELFF. The complete variable domain, with remaining parts taken from reference TRBV7-9 and TRBJ2-2, reads DTGVSQNPRHKITKRGQNVTFRCDPISEHNRLYWYRQTLGQGPEFLTYFQNEAQLEKSRLLSDRFSAERPKGSFSTLEIQRTEQGDSAMYLCASSLWGRPGAITGELFFGEGSRLTVL.

The chain has TRBV5-8 and TRBJ2-5, with 9 bases lining up with TRBD1. Germline lookup yields CDR1 SGHTS and CDR2 YDEGEE. The CDR3 contains 15 residues. Unmatched junction bases numbered 5, after V lost 4 bases and J lost 1 base. The CDR3, as DNA: TGTGCCAGCAGCGCGGGACAGGGAGGCCAAGAGACCCAGTACTTC. It translates to CASSAGQGGQETQYF.

This clone occurred a few times. V usage is TRBV29-1 and J usage is TRBJ2-7; D possibly corresponds to TRBD1 (6 bases). The CDR3 has 12 amino acids. Deletions cut 6 bases from V and 0 bases from J, with 9 bases between. Germline V gene data show CDR1 as SQVTM and CDR2 as ANQGSEA. The CDR3 sequence: CSVLTGSYEQYF. DNA for the CDR3: TGCAGCGTCCTGACAGGCTCCTACGAGCAGTACTTC.